This T cell receptor beta chain was recorded in a study of T-cell reconstitution after alpha-beta-depleted transplantation in children. CDR1 MNHEY and CDR2 SVGEGT come from the germline V gene. The CDR3 length is 17 residues. Trimming removed 5 bases from V and 5 bases from J, with 22 bases in between. The library targeted TCRbeta and was prepared with unique molecular identifiers. Using its own MiXCR run on the PCR reads, TCRdb lists one record per CDR3 protein. The table has 500,000 to 600,000 distinct CDR3 sequences, around 20% seen once. The sequence came from a human donor who donated a stem cell graft to a child with acute lymphoblastic leukemia. The chain couples TRBV6-2 or TRBV6-3 to TRBJ1-5; weak D call: TRBD1 (5 bases). The sequenced sample was PBMCs from the stem cell graft donor, obtained from the stem cell graft. CDR3: CASSAPAQGSRHQPQHF. The DNA for the CDR3 is TGTGCCAGCAGTGCTCCTGCCCAGGGAAGTAGGCATCAGCCCCAGCATTTT.